These T cell receptor beta chains were read from a single sample in a study of vaccination effects on CD4 cells after COVID-19. Their specific antigens are unknown. Assay: immunoSEQ multiplex PCR; the TCRdb copy retains only in-frame clones and omits some. This table holds about 69,000 clones, 76% found once. The sequenced sample was CD4+ T cells from PBMCs cultured with HCoV-OC43 spike peptides, obtained after COVID-19 vaccination. The receptors derive from a human donor who received a COVID-19 vaccine. Both conserved end residues are part of each CDR3. The D gene is left open where the match is weak. Size is stated for part of the rows, as once, few or many counts, or as a class when the clone is expanded.

>TRBJ2-2|13|-|TRBV25-1|-
CASTKTSAGELFF
TGTGCCAGCACCAAAACTTCTGCCGGGGAGCTGTTTTTT
>TRBJ2-2|16|TRBD1|TRBV2|once
CASTHRGLQNTGELFF
TGTGCCAGCACTCACAGGGGTCTGCAGAACACCGGGGAGCTGTTTTTT
>TRBJ1-5|14|-|TRBV2|-
CASNGANSNQPQHF
TGTGCCAGCAATGGGGCCAATAGCAATCAGCCCCAGCATTTT
>TRBJ1-4|16|-|TRBV5-1|few
CASSLWGGREKEKLFF
TGCGCCAGCAGCTTGTGGGGGGGGCGTGAGAAGGAAAAACTGTTTTTT
>TRBJ2-1|17|TRBD1|TRBV24-1|-
CATSDPRQGARYNEQFF
TGTGCCACCAGTGACCCAAGACAGGGGGCAAGGTACAATGAGCAGTTCTTC
>TRBJ1-3|19|TRBD1|TRBV5-1|-
CASSAYRDRGLTTGNTIYF
TGCGCCAGCAGCGCCTACCGGGACAGGGGGCTAACAACTGGAAACACCATATATTTT
>TRBJ2-5|13|-|TRBV6-5|-
CASSQPGLETQYF
TGTGCCAGCAGTCAGCCGGGCCTGGAGACCCAGTACTTC
>TRBJ2-3|11|-|TRBV2|-
CASSGYDTQYF
TGTGCCAGCAGTGGATATGATACGCAGTATTTT
>TRBJ1-2|14|TRBD1|TRBV3-1/TRBV3-2|few
CASSPTGQVHGYTF
TGTGCCAGCAGCCCCACAGGACAGGTCCATGGCTACACCTTC
>TRBJ2-1|12|-|TRBV12-3/TRBV12-4|-
CASSLIGYEQFF
TGTGCCAGCAGTTTAATTGGTTATGAGCAGTTCTTC
>TRBJ2-5|13|-|TRBV23-1|-
CASSHGRQETQYF
TGCGCCAGCAGTCACGGACGTCAAGAGACCCAGTACTTC
>TRBJ1-2|15|-|TRBV5-6|-
CASSLLAGPIYGYTF
TGTGCCAGCAGCTTATTGGCAGGGCCAATCTATGGCTACACCTTC
>TRBJ2-3|15|TRBD1|TRBV3-1/TRBV3-2|-
CASSQGGQGGDTQYF
TGTGCCAGCAGCCAAGGAGGACAGGGCGGAGATACGCAGTATTTT
>TRBJ1-2|14|TRBD1|TRBV5-1|-
CASSPPGQGYGYTF
TGCGCCAGCAGCCCACCGGGACAGGGATATGGCTACACCTTC
>TRBJ1-6|15|-|TRBV10-2|few
CASSAGGTYNSPLHF
TGCGCCAGCAGTGCGGGGGGCACCTATAATTCACCCCTCCACTTT
>TRBJ2-1|15|TRBD2|TRBV19|-
CASSIGTSGYNEQFF
TGTGCCAGTAGTATCGGTACTAGCGGTTACAATGAGCAGTTCTTC
>TRBJ2-1|17|-|TRBV5-1|-
CASSPRARGESYNEQFF
TGCGCCAGCAGCCCGAGGGCCAGGGGTGAATCCTACAATGAGCAGTTCTTC
>TRBJ1-5|15|-|TRBV19|-
CASSIDPPYDQPQHF
TGTGCCAGTAGTATAGATCCACCTTACGATCAGCCCCAGCATTTT
>TRBJ2-6|16|-|TRBV19|-
CASSIQGGGGANVLTF
TGTGCCAGTAGTATTCAAGGTGGCGGGGGGGCCAACGTCCTGACTTTC
>TRBJ1-4|14|-|TRBV4-1|-
CASSQNQGPEKLFF
TGCGCCAGCAGCCAGAACCAGGGCCCGGAAAAACTGTTTTTT
>TRBJ1-1|14|-|TRBV12-5|-
CASGLIGLNTEAFF
TGTGCTAGTGGTTTGATAGGGCTGAACACTGAAGCTTTCTTT
>TRBJ2-3|14|-|TRBV5-1|few
CASSFDGAVDTQYF
TGCGCCAGCAGCTTTGACGGGGCGGTAGATACGCAGTATTTT
>TRBJ1-2|14|TRBD1|TRBV29-1|-
CSVKWTGGGDGYTF
TGCAGCGTGAAATGGACAGGGGGCGGTGATGGCTACACCTTC
>TRBJ1-4|13|-|TRBV5-8|-
CASSNFEGEKLFF
TGTGCCAGCAGTAATTTCGAAGGCGAAAAACTGTTTTTT
>TRBJ2-6|14|-|TRBV5-5|-
CASRDTSGANVLTF
TGTGCCAGCAGGGACACCTCTGGGGCCAACGTCCTGACTTTC
>TRBJ1-3|16|-|TRBV2|-
CASSYIQGLGGNTIYF
TGTGCCAGCAGTTATATACAGGGCCTCGGGGGAAACACCATATATTTT
>TRBJ1-4|19|-|TRBV12-5|few
CASGRSLGLRSAGYEKLFF
TGTGCTAGTGGCCGCTCCTTAGGGTTAAGATCGGCAGGTTATGAAAAACTGTTTTTT
>TRBJ2-1|16|TRBD2|TRBV5-1|-
CASSLAPTSGAREQFF
TGCGCCAGCAGCTTGGCCCCGACTAGCGGGGCCCGTGAGCAGTTCTTC
>TRBJ1-1|17|TRBD1|TRBV7-9|-
CASSLDWGQGAGTEAFF
TGTGCCAGCAGCTTAGATTGGGGACAGGGGGCTGGCACTGAAGCTTTCTTT
>TRBJ2-3|14|-|TRBV5-4|-
CASSLLGITDTQYF
TGTGCCAGCAGCTTACTCGGTATCACAGATACGCAGTATTTT
>TRBJ1-5|17|-|TRBV14|-
CASSQGRDAESNQPQHF
TGTGCCAGCAGCCAAGGACGGGACGCTGAGAGCAATCAGCCCCAGCATTTT
>TRBJ2-3|15|TRBD1|TRBV14|-
CASSAGTGAFDTQYF
TGTGCCAGCAGCGCCGGGACAGGGGCTTTCGATACGCAGTATTTT
>TRBJ2-5|16|TRBD2|TRBV4-1|-
CASSQEGLAVPGTQYF
TGCGCCAGCAGCCAAGAAGGACTAGCGGTGCCGGGGACCCAGTACTTC
>TRBJ1-6|16|TRBD1|TRBV7-9|-
CASSLGQGFYNSPLHF
TGTGCCAGCAGCTTAGGACAGGGGTTTTATAATTCACCCCTCCACTTT
>TRBJ2-5|15|TRBD1|TRBV6-2/TRBV6-3|-
CASSVDRGKKETQYF
TGTGCCAGCAGTGTGGACAGGGGGAAAAAAGAGACCCAGTACTTC
>TRBJ1-3|13|-|TRBV18|-
CASSPPVRNTIYF
TGTGCCAGCTCACCACCGGTGCGAAACACCATATATTTT
>TRBJ2-3|18|-|TRBV10-3|-
CAISGHGTRLTSTDTQYF
TGTGCCATCAGTGGCCATGGGACAAGACTAACTAGCACAGATACGCAGTATTTT
>TRBJ2-1|14|-|TRBV4-1|-
CASSHPINTNEQFF
TGCGCCAGCAGCCACCCCATTAACACGAATGAGCAGTTCTTC
>TRBJ1-4|17|-|TRBV5-8|-
CASSLGQGWSTNEKLFF
TGTGCCAGCAGCTTGGGGCAGGGCTGGTCAACTAATGAAAAACTGTTTTTT
>TRBJ1-1|15|-|TRBV7-2|-
CASSLSAGLNTEAFF
TGTGCCAGCAGCTTATCTGCGGGCTTGAACACTGAAGCTTTCTTT
>TRBJ1-4|14|-|TRBV25-1|few
CASSESRVDEKLFF
TGTGCCAGCAGTGAATCCAGGGTCGATGAAAAACTGTTTTTT
>TRBJ2-2|16|TRBD1|TRBV4-2|few
CASSRYRDRENGELFF
TGTGCCAGCAGCCGTTACCGGGACAGGGAAAACGGGGAGCTGTTTTTT
>TRBJ1-1|15|-|TRBV10-3|-
CAIRGVGGGDGEAFF
TGTGCCATCAGGGGGGTTGGGGGAGGTGATGGTGAAGCTTTCTTT
>TRBJ1-3|17|TRBD1|TRBV5-1|-
CASSLELGQISGNTIYF
TGCGCCAGCAGCTTGGAGTTGGGACAGATCTCTGGAAACACCATATATTTT
>TRBJ1-2|14|-|TRBV3-1/TRBV3-2|once
CASSPQGIDYGYTF
TGTGCCAGCAGCCCCCAGGGGATCGACTATGGCTACACCTTC
>TRBJ1-4|15|-|TRBV4-1|-
CASSRPGPMNEKLFF
TGCGCCAGCAGCCGCCCGGGACCGATGAATGAAAAACTGTTTTTT
>TRBJ1-2|14|-|TRBV19|-
CATKGSSGAGGYTF
TGTGCCACCAAGGGATCGTCCGGGGCCGGTGGCTACACCTTC
>TRBJ1-3|16|TRBD1|TRBV7-2|-
CASSLGTGLGGNTIYF
TGTGCCAGCAGTTTAGGGACAGGATTAGGGGGAAACACCATATATTTT
>TRBJ1-1|16|TRBD1|TRBV10-2|once
CASIDGGQGLGTEAFF
TGCGCCAGCATAGACGGGGGACAGGGCTTGGGGACTGAAGCTTTCTTT
>TRBJ2-3|13|-|TRBV6-5|-
CASSGVSTDTQYF
TGTGCCAGCAGCGGGGTAAGCACAGATACGCAGTATTTT
>TRBJ1-1|13|-|TRBV27|few
CASSLNWQGGTFF
TGTGCCAGCAGCCTTAATTGGCAGGGAGGAACTTTCTTT
>TRBJ1-1|12|-|TRBV12-3/TRBV12-4|-
CASSPVSVEAFF
TGTGCCAGCAGCCCGGTGTCGGTTGAAGCTTTCTTT
>TRBJ1-3|15|TRBD1|TRBV6-5|-
CASRGDRASGNTIYF
TGTGCCAGCAGAGGGGACAGGGCTTCTGGAAACACCATATATTTT
>TRBJ1-5|15|TRBD1|TRBV6-5|-
CASYGQGLRNQPQHF
TGTGCCAGCTACGGACAGGGTTTACGGAATCAGCCCCAGCATTTT
>TRBJ2-5|14|TRBD1|TRBV12-5|few
CASGLAGGRETQYF
TGTGCTAGTGGTTTGGCAGGGGGAAGGGAGACCCAGTACTTC
>TRBJ1-4|16|-|TRBV9|-
CASSPFGRGGYEKLFF
TGTGCCAGCAGCCCTTTTGGGCGGGGAGGGTACGAAAAACTGTTTTTT
>TRBJ2-2|17|TRBD2|TRBV19|-
CASSSTLAGGRTGELFF
TGTGCCAGTAGTAGTACCCTAGCGGGGGGGCGGACCGGGGAGCTGTTTTTT